This T cell receptor (beta chain) was recovered during a study of vaccination effects on CD4 cells after COVID-19. Expansion with viral peptide pools was applied to antigen-specific CD4+ T cells by the ViraFEST assay prior to sequencing. Isolating CD4+ T cells followed approximately 9 days of culture. Prior SARS-CoV-2 infection was absent in the vaccine recipients, as shown by negative nucleocapsid antibodies. The CDR3 spans 16 residues. With 4 bases clipped from V and 9 bases from J, the junction kept 12 bases outside the gene matches. The germline CDR1 and CDR2 sequences are KGHDR and SFDVKD. This table comes from immunoSEQ multiplex PCR, and its TCRdb copy is limited to in-frame clones, with some not included. The table records 20,000 to 25,000 clones, approximately 70% of them present only once. Points on this clone: Its antigen is currently unknown.

The receptor was isolated from a human donor who received a COVID-19 vaccine. The input for sequencing was CD4+ T cells from PBMCs cultured with HCoV-NL63 spike peptides, taken before COVID-19 vaccination. The chain has TRBV24-1 and TRBJ2-1; 9 bases are a match to TRBD1. The DNA for the CDR3 is TGTGCCACCAGTGAAACCGGGACAGGGAGGCAGCGTGAGCAGTTCTTC. It yields the protein CATSETGTGRQREQFF.